These 12 T cell receptor beta chains were sequenced from one sample in a study of post-analysis software for immune sequencing data. Findings and limits, study-wide: When patients were compared with controls, 4 or 5 TRBV segments were more frequent, TRBV5-6, TRBV5-1 and TRBV20-1 among them.

TCR beta cDNA libraries included unique molecular identifiers. TCRdb re-analysed the PCR reads in MiXCR, keeping a single row per CDR3 protein. The sample contains approximately 360,000 distinct CDR3 sequences, 30% to 45% of which appear only once. These TCRs' antigens remain unknown. Sequenced material: blood. The receptors were gathered from a girl under 18 with multiple sclerosis.

This clonotype was picked up a small number of times. The chain combines TRBV5-6 with TRBJ2-1, with TRBD1 matching over 7 bases. J gave up 7 bases and V 3 bases, and 13 bases lay outside the gene matches. CDR1 and CDR2 (germline): SGHDT, YYEEEE. This CDR3 is built from 16 residues. The CDR3 DNA follows: TGTGCCAGCAGCTCGGACTCAAGACAGGGCTGGAATGAGCAGTTCTTC. Its protein product is CASSSDSRQGWNEQFF.

The table lists this clonotype with a few counts. At one boundary the junction diverges from the germline segment, which might be a read error. The rearrangement joins TRBV7-7 to TRBJ2-5, with 7 bases aligning to TRBD1. In germline, CDR1 is SSHAT, CDR2 FNYEAQ (reference sequence). CDR3 size: 16 residues. The CDR3 protein is CASSLVGGSGGETQYF. In DNA, the CDR3 is TGTGCTAGCAGCTTAGTTGGCGGGTCAGGGGGAGAGACCCAGTACTTC.

The gene calls are TRBV18 and TRBJ1-1; no reliable D call. The CDR3 is 16 residues long. Looked up from germline, CDR1 is KGHSH and CDR2 is LQKENI. Trimming removed 2 bases at V and 3 bases at J, with 16 bases between. CDR3 sequence (DNA): TGTGCCAGCTCACCATCCGGGTCTCTTATGGACACTGAAGCTTTCTTT. The encoded protein is CASSPSGSLMDTEAFF.

This clonotype was seen only a few times. This chain uses TRBV2 with TRBJ2-2; D perhaps matches TRBD2 (6 bases). The length of the CDR3 is 13 residues. The V end was cut by 4 bases, the J end by 8 bases, with 11 bases between. Germline V CDR1 and CDR2: SNHLY, FYNNEI. CDR3 coding DNA: TGTGCCAGCAGTGGACTAGATGGAGGGGAGCTGTTTTTT. Its protein product is CASSGLDGGELFF.

The DNA for the CDR3 is TGTGCCAGCAGACGGGGGCAAGAGACCCAGTACTTC. Its translation: CASRRGQETQYF. V gene TRBV28 combines with J gene TRBJ2-5; the D gene is possibly TRBD2 (6 bases). The V and J ends lost 6 bases and 2 bases respectively, with 7 bases between them. Looked up from germline, CDR1 is MDHEN and CDR2 is SYDVKM. This CDR3 has 12 residues.

The V and J genes are TRBV12-3 or TRBV12-4 and TRBJ2-3, with 9 nucleotides matching TRBD2. CDR3 length: 18 residues. V trimming: 2 bases; J trimming: 0 bases; junction bases outside the gene matches: 9. The CDR3 DNA reads as TGTGCCAGCAGTTTATGTCTAGCGGGGTTCCCGAGCACAGATACGCAGTATTTT. This encodes CASSLCLAGFPSTDTQYF.

The genes are TRBV11-2 and TRBJ1-1; D is perhaps TRBD1 (6 bases). The CDR3 runs 15 residues. Germline V gene data show CDR1 as SGHAT and CDR2 as FQNNGV. Trimming stripped 0 bases from V and 6 bases from J, with 14 bases between. CDR3 loop: CASSLEGGRVAEAFF. CDR3 sequence (DNA): TGTGCCAGCAGCTTAGAGGGGGGCAGGGTGGCTGAAGCTTTCTTT. Combining the CDR3 with reference TRBV11-2 and TRBJ1-1 gives the whole variable domain EAGVAQSPRYKIIEKRQSVAFWCNPISGHATLYWYQQILGQGPKLLIQFQNNGVVDDSQLPKDRFSAERLKGVDSTLKIQPAKLEDSAVYLCASSLEGGRVAEAFFGQGTRLTVV.

V and J are TRBV29-1 and TRBJ2-1; D is perhaps TRBD1 or TRBD2 (5 bases each). The V gene lost 8 bases and the J gene lost 0 bases, with 11 bases spanning the gap. Germline assignment: CDR1 SQVTM and CDR2 ANQGSEA. CDR3 length equals 13 residues. CDR3 loop: CSFWGSSYNEQFF. In DNA form, the CDR3 reads TGCAGCTTTTGGGGGAGCTCCTACAATGAGCAGTTCTTC.

This rearrangement joins TRBV20-1 to TRBJ1-1; TRBD1 agrees at 7 bases. Unmatched junction bases numbered 7, after V lost 6 bases and J lost 0 bases. Germline CDR1 and CDR2: DFQATT and SNEGSKA (reference sequence). The CDR3 has 14 amino acids. This CDR3 reads CSARQGSMNTEAFF. The CDR3, as DNA: TGCAGTGCCAGACAGGGCTCGATGAACACTGAAGCTTTCTTT.

This clonotype turned up a few times. The chain is built from TRBV5-1 and TRBJ2-1; possible D gene TRBD2, 6 bases. The CDR3 has 13 amino acids. Trimming shortened V by 4 bases and J by 5 bases, and 10 bases separated the two germline ends. Per the germline V gene, CDR1 is SGHRS and CDR2 is YFSETQ. The CDR3 coding sequence is TGCGCCAGCAGCCACGGGAGAGACAATGAGCAGTTCTTC. Protein: CASSHGRDNEQFF.

V gene TRBV5-6 combines with J gene TRBJ2-2; 10 bases agree with TRBD1. With V trimmed by 4 bases and J by 4 bases, 7 bases remained unmatched. The CDR3 has 16 residues. CDR1 SGHDT and CDR2 YYEEEE come from the germline V gene. The CDR3 protein is CASSPGQGDFTGELFF. The CDR3 DNA is TGTGCCAGCAGCCCTGGACAGGGGGATTTCACCGGGGAGCTGTTTTTT.

The rearrangement uses TRBV4-3 and TRBJ2-3; D is uncertain. V shed 4 bases and J shed 3 bases, with 11 bases lying between them. The CDR3 covers 14 residues. Germline assignment: CDR1 LGHNA and CDR2 YSLEER. The CDR3 DNA reads TGCGCCAGCAGCCTACTTGGGAATACAGATACGCAGTATTTT. This encodes CASSLLGNTDTQYF.